The 20 T cell receptor beta chains given below trace back to one sample, sequenced in a study of blood T cell repertoires in COVID-19. Using immunoSEQ multiplex PCR, the repertoire was profiled, and TCRdb retains in-frame clones only, with some absent. Counted here are approximately 170,000 clones, approximately 79% occurring once; the ten biggest clones make up around 2.9%. The sample consisted of peripheral blood. The receptors were sampled from a woman of 80 years or more with acute or convalescent COVID-19.

This clone has a count of ten or more. The genes are TRBV11-3 and TRBJ2-3, with 10 bases aligning to TRBD2. Germline V gives CDR1 SGHNT, CDR2 YENEEA. CDR3 size: 17 residues. Trimming cost V 2 bases and J 1 base; bases outside gene matches: 6. The CDR3 nucleotides are TGTGCCAGCAGCTTATCTTACGGGACTAGCGGCACAGATACGCAGTATTTT. It translates to CASSLSYGTSGTDTQYF.

This clone was picked up a small number of times. V gene TRBV27 combines with J gene TRBJ2-7; no definite D call. The CDR3 totals 11 residues. Per germline, CDR1 MNHEY and CDR2 SMNVEV (reference sequence). V lost 5 bases, J lost 2 bases, and 4 bases lay in between. CDR3 loop: CASSQTYEQYF. Written as DNA, the CDR3 is TGTGCCAGCAGTCAGACCTACGAGCAGTACTTC.

The genes are TRBV29-1 and TRBJ1-2; D is perhaps TRBD1 (6 bases). V was pared by 7 bases and J by 8 bases, with 23 bases between. This CDR3 contains 14 residues. The germline V gene has CDR1 SQVTM and CDR2 ANQGSEA. CDR3 nucleotides: TGCAGCGCAGACAGGTTAGGTAACTATGGGGGCTACACCTTC. Its translation: CSADRLGNYGGYTF.

The V gene is TRBV6-2 or TRBV6-3, the J gene TRBJ2-3; 12 nucleotides agree with TRBD2. Germline assignment: CDR1 MNHEY and CDR2 SVGEGT. J lost 4 bases, V lost 0 bases, and 5 bases had no gene match. The CDR3 extends over 17 amino acids. The CDR3, as DNA: TGTGCCAGCAGTTACTCGATGGCTAGCGGGAGGGCAGATACGCAGTATTTT. Translated: CASSYSMASGRADTQYF.

The rearrangement links TRBV30 to TRBJ2-7; D possibly corresponds to TRBD1 (5 bases). From germline, CDR1 is GTSNPN and CDR2 SVGIG (reference sequence). Trimming cost V 0 bases and J 9 bases, with 18 bases left between them. The CDR3 runs 14 residues. CDR3 residues: CAWSVDRPNLGQYF. In nucleotides, the CDR3 is TGTGCCTGGAGTGTTGACAGACCAAACTTAGGGCAGTACTTC.

This clone has a single count. The chain employs TRBV19 and TRBJ2-1; 13 positions match TRBD2. Germline V gives CDR1 LNHDA, CDR2 SQIVND (reference sequence). CDR3 length: 20 residues. The junction had 18 bases not matched to a gene; V was cut back by 7 bases and J by 3 bases. In DNA form, the CDR3 reads TGTGCCAGTACCCAAGGAAGTAGTTGGACTAGCGGGAGTGTCTACAATGAGCAGTTCTTC. Translating it yields CASTQGSSWTSGSVYNEQFF.

The chain carries TRBV5-1 and TRBJ2-2; D might be TRBD2 (5 bases). Germline loops: CDR1 SGHRS, CDR2 YFSETQ. There are 14 residues in the CDR3. The V end lost 7 bases, the J end lost 4 bases, and 14 bases lay between the germline ends. The chain's CDR3 is CASRGLGSTGELFF. CDR3 bases: TGCGCCAGCCGAGGGCTGGGAAGCACCGGGGAGCTGTTTTTT.

This clone was counted between two and nine times. The chain has TRBV5-1 and TRBJ2-5; TRBD2 matches 14 bases. Per the germline V gene, CDR1 is SGHRS and CDR2 is YFSETQ. The CDR3 length is 16 residues. Trimming took 4 bases from V and 2 from J; bases not matched to a gene: 4. The DNA of the CDR3 is TGCGCCAGCAGCCCGGGACTAGCGGGAGAGCAAGAGACCCAGTACTTC. The encoded protein is CASSPGLAGEQETQYF.

The rearrangement joins TRBV18 to TRBJ2-1, with D possibly being TRBD1 or TRBD2 (9 bases each). Trimming removed 5 bases at V and 8 bases at J, with 34 bases between. The CDR3 contains 20 residues. CDR1 and CDR2 (germline): KGHSH, LQKENI. The CDR3 DNA is TGTGCCAGCTCATTCCTGGACAGGGGTCCGTTAGCGGGAGTAGGCGATGAGCAGTTCTTC. It yields the protein CASSFLDRGPLAGVGDEQFF.

The chain carries TRBV10-1 and TRBJ2-7; the match to TRBD2 covers 7 bases. V gave up 8 bases and J gave up 1 base; unmatched junction bases: 8. Germline lookup yields CDR1 WNHNN and CDR2 SYGVQD (reference sequence). The CDR3 runs 14 residues. CDR3 sequence (DNA): TGCGCCAGCGGGCCGGGCGGGAGTTCCTACGAGCAGTACTTC. This gives the protein CASGPGGSSYEQYF.

This chain uses TRBV2 with TRBJ2-1; D not resolved. The CDR3 has 16 amino acids. Trimming shortened V by 4 bases and J by 1 base, and 14 bases separated the two germline ends. CDR1 and CDR2 (germline): SNHLY, FYNNEI. The CDR3 sequence: CASSGQAVPSYNEQFF. DNA of the CDR3: TGTGCCAGCAGTGGCCAGGCCGTTCCATCCTACAATGAGCAGTTCTTC.

CDR3 coding DNA: TGTGCCAGCAGCTTAGGGGGACAGGGAATGTACGAGCAGTACTTC. Translation: CASSLGGQGMYEQYF. The chain couples TRBV7-2 to TRBJ2-7, with 9 bases fitting TRBD1. J gave up 4 bases and V 1 base, and 5 bases lay outside the gene matches. Germline CDR1 SGHTA, CDR2 FQGNSA. The CDR3 covers 15 residues.

This clone has more than one count but fewer than ten. The CDR3 loop reads CASSPDVVGLGGNTIYF. For the CDR3, the DNA is TGTGCCAGCTCACCAGACGTTGTCGGTCTAGGTGGAAACACCATATATTTT. The chain carries TRBV18 and TRBJ1-3; D remains ambiguous. The V end lost 2 bases, the J end lost 3 bases, and 17 bases lay between the germline ends. This CDR3 comprises 17 residues. Germline values: CDR1 KGHSH, CDR2 LQKENI.

The chain is built from TRBV2 and TRBJ1-3; TRBD1 agrees at 8 bases. CDR3 length: 15 amino acids. V was pared by 5 bases and J by 1 base, with 4 bases of the junction left unmatched. The V gene's germline CDR1 is SNHLY and CDR2 FYNNEI. CDR3 bases: TGTGCCAGCAGTATTACAGGGGGTTCTGGAAACACCATATATTTT. Its protein product is CASSITGGSGNTIYF.

This clone was seen only a few times. The chain joins TRBV6-5 to TRBJ1-1, with 9 bases lining up with TRBD1. The CDR3 is made up of 14 amino acids. The trim removed 7 bases at V and 0 bases at J, leaving 3 bases unmatched. Germline V gene lookup returns CDR1 MNHEY and CDR2 SVGAGI. CDR3 sequence reads: CASKGDRVNTEAFF. The CDR3 nucleotides read TGTGCCAGCAAGGGGGACAGGGTGAACACTGAAGCTTTCTTT.

This clone occurred many times. V and J are TRBV30 and TRBJ2-1; possible D gene TRBD1, 5 bases. The CDR3 is 13 amino acids. Trimming stripped 1 base from V and 7 bases from J, with 11 bases between. The germline CDR1 and CDR2 sequences are GTSNPN and SVGIG (reference sequence). CDR3: CAWSGQGWNEQFF. The CDR3 DNA is TGTGCCTGGAGTGGGCAGGGTTGGAATGAGCAGTTCTTC.

The rearrangement uses TRBV3-1 (or the pseudogene TRBV3-2) and TRBJ1-4, with D tentatively TRBD1 (5 bases). The CDR3 spans 15 residues. Germline-derived CDR1 and CDR2 are LGHDT and YNNKEL (reference sequence). The V gene lost 5 bases and the J gene lost 2 bases, with 12 bases spanning the gap. For the CDR3, the DNA is TGTGCCAGCAGCGATTACGGGGGGACTAATGAAAAACTGTTTTTT. Amino acids: CASSDYGGTNEKLFF.

This clone occurred once. This chain links TRBV7-3 with TRBJ2-1; 9 nucleotides match TRBD2. V lost 5 bases, J lost 7 bases, and 15 bases stayed unmatched. Germline CDR1 and CDR2: SGHTA and FQGTGA. This CDR3 comprises 17 residues. CDR3 in amino acids: CASSPIARSSGINEQFF. In DNA, the CDR3 is TGTGCCAGCAGCCCAATCGCTCGGTCTAGCGGGATAAATGAGCAGTTCTTC.

This chain connects TRBV20-1 to TRBJ2-1; 12 bases align to TRBD2. The CDR3 spans 17 residues. The J segment lost 6 bases and the V segment lost 3 bases, leaving 12 bases of the junction unmatched. Germline V CDR1 and CDR2: DFQATT, SNEGSKA (reference sequence). This chain's CDR3 is CSASETRGLAGSNEQFF. CDR3 bases: TGCAGTGCTAGTGAAACCCGGGGACTAGCGGGTAGCAATGAGCAGTTCTTC.

In its sample, this clone was seen a few times. This specimen includes other DNA sequences encoding the same CDR3. V and J are TRBV10-2 and TRBJ1-6, with a tentative D call TRBD1 (6 bases). Germline CDR1 reads WSHSY; CDR2 reads SAAADI. This CDR3 region has 13 residues. Trimming shortened V by 6 bases and J by 7 bases, and 10 bases separated the two germline ends. CDR3 nucleotide sequence: TGCGCCAGCAGCGGGACACAGAATTCACCCCTCCACTTT. Its translation: CASSGTQNSPLHF.